Sequencing of this T cell receptor beta chain was carried out in a study of shared clonotypes between healthy human individuals. Study as a whole: The study enrolled two women and a few men aged 18 to 49. General study results and limits: Large sequencing depth failed to make sorted-subset sequencing complete, rarefaction showed. Sampling covered blood only; tissue repertoires likely differ. When compared with the clonotypes that were shared by all four sorted-subset donors, the non-shared clonotypes turned out to have lower generation probabilities.

TCRdb's table, derived via immunoSEQ multiplex PCR, lists solely in-frame clones and lacks some. The sample includes around 550,000 clones, approximately 96% of them seen just once. CD45RO negativity and positive selection for CCR7 defined naive CD8 cells, a population that excluded terminally differentiated effector memory CD45RA+ cells. V was shortened by 5 bases and J by 5 bases, with 9 bases between the two germline ends. The CDR3 length is 12 residues. Germline V lookup: CDR1 MNHEY, CDR2 SVGAGI. About this clone itself: Its antigen remains unidentified.

The sequence was obtained from a woman aged 25 to 39 in good health. Sequencing used naive CD8+ T cells sorted from blood. V gene TRBV6-5 combines with J gene TRBJ1-2, with a possible D match to TRBD1 (6 bases). The CDR3, as DNA: TGTGCCAGCAGTAGACAGGATTATGGCTACACCTTC. Its protein is CASSRQDYGYTF.